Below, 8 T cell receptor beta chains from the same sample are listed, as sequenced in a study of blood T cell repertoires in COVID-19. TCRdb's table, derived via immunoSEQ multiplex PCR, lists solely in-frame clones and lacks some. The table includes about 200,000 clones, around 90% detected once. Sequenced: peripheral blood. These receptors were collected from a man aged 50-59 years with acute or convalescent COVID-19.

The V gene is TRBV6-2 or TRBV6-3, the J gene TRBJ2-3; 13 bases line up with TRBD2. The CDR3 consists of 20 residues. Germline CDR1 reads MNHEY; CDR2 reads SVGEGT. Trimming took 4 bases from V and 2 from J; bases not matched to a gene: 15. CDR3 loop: CASSFLPGLAGSGFTDTQYF. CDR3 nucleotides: TGTGCCAGCAGTTTTTTACCGGGACTAGCGGGATCAGGGTTCACAGATACGCAGTATTTT.

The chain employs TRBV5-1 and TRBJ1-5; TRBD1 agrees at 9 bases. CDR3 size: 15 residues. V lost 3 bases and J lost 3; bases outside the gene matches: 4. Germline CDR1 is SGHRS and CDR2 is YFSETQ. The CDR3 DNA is TGCGCCAGCAGCTCAACAGGGGGCAACAATCAGCCCCAGCATTTT. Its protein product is CASSSTGGNNQPQHF.

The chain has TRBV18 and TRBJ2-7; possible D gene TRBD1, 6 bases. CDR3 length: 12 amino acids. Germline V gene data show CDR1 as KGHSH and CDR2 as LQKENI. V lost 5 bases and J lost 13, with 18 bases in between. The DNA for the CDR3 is TGTGCCAGCTCAGTTTGGTCAGGGGATCGATACTTC. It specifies CASSVWSGDRYF.

The CDR3 region is CASSSGATGTNYGYTF. CDR3 sequence (DNA): TGTGCCAGCAGCTCAGGGGCCACAGGGACTAACTATGGCTACACCTTC. The chain employs TRBV7-9 and TRBJ1-2; D might be TRBD1 (6 bases). The CDR3 is 16 residues long. Trimming removed 4 bases from V and 0 bases from J, with 15 bases in between. Germline CDR1 reads SEHNR; CDR2 reads FQNEAQ (reference sequence).

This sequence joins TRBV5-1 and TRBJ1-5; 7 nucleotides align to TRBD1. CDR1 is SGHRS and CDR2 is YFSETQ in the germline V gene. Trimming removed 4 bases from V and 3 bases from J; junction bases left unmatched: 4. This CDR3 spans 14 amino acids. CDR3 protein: CASSEGQPNQPQHF. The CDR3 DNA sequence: TGCGCCAGCAGCGAGGGACAGCCCAATCAGCCCCAGCATTTT.

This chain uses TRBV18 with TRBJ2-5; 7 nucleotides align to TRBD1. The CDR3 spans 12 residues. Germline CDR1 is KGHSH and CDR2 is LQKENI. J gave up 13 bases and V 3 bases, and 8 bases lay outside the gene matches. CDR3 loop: CASSPGPGQRYF. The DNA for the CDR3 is TGTGCCAGCTCACCGGGTCCGGGACAGCGGTACTTC.

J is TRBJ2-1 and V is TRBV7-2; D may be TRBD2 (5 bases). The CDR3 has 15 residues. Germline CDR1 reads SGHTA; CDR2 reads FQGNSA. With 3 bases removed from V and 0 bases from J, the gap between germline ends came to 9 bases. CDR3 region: CASSFGLDSYNEQFF. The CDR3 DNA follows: TGTGCCAGCAGCTTCGGACTCGACTCCTACAATGAGCAGTTCTTC.

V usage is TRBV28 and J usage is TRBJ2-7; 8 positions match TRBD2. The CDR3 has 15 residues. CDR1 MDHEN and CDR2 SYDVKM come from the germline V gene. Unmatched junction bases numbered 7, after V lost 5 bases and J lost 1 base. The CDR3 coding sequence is TGTGCCAGCAGTGAGATCGGGGGGGCTTCCTACGAGCAGTACTTC. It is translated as CASSEIGGASYEQYF.